This TCR beta chain stems from a study of beta chain features in type 1 diabetes. Since all of the isolated RNA was reverse transcribed, expressed TCRB transcripts were what got sequenced. About 4 million reads per sample were averaged for naive, central memory and regulatory samples. Sequencing used immunoSEQ multiplex PCR; TCRdb keeps in-frame clones, though not all of them. The sample contains some 270,000 clones, roughly a tenth of which appear only once. CDR1 is SGHRS, CDR2 YFSETQ, per germline. V lost 4 bases, J lost 6 bases, and 3 bases stayed unmatched. This CDR3 has 14 residues. Whole-study results and caveats: In every one of the four CD4+ subsets, TCRB CDR3s were moderately but significantly shorter in Type 1 diabetes patients.

Comments on this clone: What it binds is unknown.

Sequencing used naive CD4+ T cells from blood. The chain uses TRBV5-1 and TRBJ2-1; 11 bases map to TRBD1. This TCR came from a man aged 30-40 years with type 1 diabetes. CDR3 nucleotides: TGCGCCAGCAGCCGCGGGACAGGGGGCAATGAGCAGTTCTTC. Translation gives CASSRGTGGNEQFF.